This T cell receptor (beta chain) was observed in a study of CD8+ T cells in alopecia areata. Study-wide findings and caveats: Mice gave a clearer picture of TCR sharing than patients did, possibly for HLA-related reasons.

The V gene's germline CDR1 is LNHDA and CDR2 SQIVND (reference sequence). V was clipped by 4 bases and J by 4 bases; unmatched bases: 4. The CDR3 covers 14 residues. About this clone: As yet, its antigen is unknown.

The authors sorted CD4+ and CD8+ T cells from PBMCs. Sequencing used cDNA as its template, made by extracting RNA and reverse transcribing it. Sequencing was performed with immunoSEQ multiplex PCR; in TCRdb, only in-frame clones are kept and a portion is missing. The table records 120,000 or so clones, approximately 47% of them present only once. This chain uses TRBV19 with TRBJ2-5; the match to TRBD1 covers 9 bases. This receptor was obtained from a human donor with alopecia areata. Sequenced material: NKG2D-low CD8+ T cells sorted from blood. The CDR3 DNA reads TGTGCCAGTAGTACGGGACAGGGAGGAGAGACCCAGTACTTC. Protein sequence: CASSTGQGGETQYF.